A selection of T cell receptor beta chains follows, all from one sample in a study of CD8+ T cells in alopecia areata. Assay used: immunoSEQ multiplex PCR; TCRdb lists only in-frame clones, some missing. The data hold over 150,000 clones, with 45% to 65% observed a single time. Source: CD4+ T cells sorted from blood, taken at week 4, from a patient treated with tofacitinib. These receptors originate from a human donor with alopecia areata. CDR3s include the opening cysteine and the closing phenylalanine or tryptophan. A D gene is named only where the DNA matches it firmly. Only some rows state a clone size, as once, few, many or a class for expanded clones.

d_gene: .; v_gene: TRBV7-3; abundance: .; j_gene: TRBJ2-3; CDR3nt: TGTGCCAGCAGCTTAGGGTATGGCGCAGATACGCAGTATTTT; CDR3aa: CASSLGYGADTQYF
d_gene: .; v_gene: TRBV4-1; abundance: .; j_gene: TRBJ2-2; CDR3nt: TGCGCCAGCAGCCTCCTCGGCATCCGGGCCGGGGAGCTGTTTTTT; CDR3aa: CASSLLGIRAGELFF
d_gene: .; v_gene: TRBV9; abundance: .; j_gene: TRBJ1-1; CDR3nt: TGTGCCAGCAGCTCACAGGGAGGCACTGAAGCTTTCTTT; CDR3aa: CASSSQGGTEAFF
d_gene: TRBD1; v_gene: TRBV6-1; abundance: once; j_gene: TRBJ2-5; CDR3nt: TGTGCCAGCAGTGAGGGACAGGGCGTGGAGACCCAGTACTTC; CDR3aa: CASSEGQGVETQYF
d_gene: .; v_gene: TRBV5-1; abundance: .; j_gene: TRBJ2-5; CDR3nt: TGCGCCAGCAGCTTGGAGGTCAGGCGCCAAGAGACCCAGTACTTC; CDR3aa: CASSLEVRRQETQYF
d_gene: TRBD1; v_gene: TRBV29-1; abundance: .; j_gene: TRBJ1-5; CDR3nt: TGCAGCGTTCTATTACAGGGGGGAGATCAGCCCCAGCATTTT; CDR3aa: CSVLLQGGDQPQHF
d_gene: .; v_gene: TRBV30; abundance: .; j_gene: TRBJ1-2; CDR3nt: TGTGCCTGGAGACAGGGTGGCGTCTATGGCTACACCTTC; CDR3aa: CAWRQGGVYGYTF
d_gene: .; v_gene: TRBV30; abundance: .; j_gene: TRBJ1-3; CDR3nt: TGTGCCTGGAGTGTGCGTAGACGGCAGGTCCTCTCTGGAAACACCATATATTTT; CDR3aa: CAWSVRRRQVLSGNTIYF
d_gene: .; v_gene: TRBV27; abundance: .; j_gene: TRBJ2-3; CDR3nt: TGTGCCACCCGTCCGGTCGATACGCAGTATTTT; CDR3aa: CATRPVDTQYF
d_gene: TRBD2; v_gene: TRBV4-1; abundance: .; j_gene: TRBJ2-3; CDR3nt: TGCGCCAGCAGCTATACCCCGTCGTCTAGCGGGGGGGTGCCGGATACGCAGTATTTT; CDR3aa: CASSYTPSSSGGVPDTQYF
d_gene: .; v_gene: TRBV30; abundance: .; j_gene: TRBJ1-3; CDR3nt: TGTGCCTGGATGTTGGCGGTGCGAGGAAACACCATATATTTT; CDR3aa: CAWMLAVRGNTIYF
d_gene: TRBD1; v_gene: TRBV28; abundance: .; j_gene: TRBJ1-2; CDR3nt: TGTGCCAGCAGTCTAGGACAGGCCGCTATTGGCTACACCTTC; CDR3aa: CASSLGQAAIGYTF
d_gene: .; v_gene: TRBV30; abundance: .; j_gene: TRBJ2-5; CDR3nt: TGTGCCTGGGGACAAATCCAAGAGACCCAGTACTTC; CDR3aa: CAWGQIQETQYF
d_gene: .; v_gene: TRBV10-3; abundance: .; j_gene: TRBJ1-1; CDR3nt: TGTGCCATCAGTGCCTGGGGGGACACTGAAGCTTTCTTT; CDR3aa: CAISAWGDTEAFF
d_gene: .; v_gene: TRBV29-1; abundance: .; j_gene: TRBJ2-1; CDR3nt: TGCAGCGTTGGGACCGGGACATCGCCCTACAATGAGCAGTTCTTC; CDR3aa: CSVGTGTSPYNEQFF
d_gene: .; v_gene: TRBV30; abundance: .; j_gene: TRBJ2-7; CDR3nt: TGTGCCTGGTCCGCCTCATTGGGGCCCTACGAGCAGTACTTC; CDR3aa: CAWSASLGPYEQYF
d_gene: TRBD2; v_gene: TRBV6-5; abundance: .; j_gene: TRBJ2-3; CDR3nt: TGTGCCAGCAGCCGGGGACTAGCGGGAGATACGCAGTATTTT; CDR3aa: CASSRGLAGDTQYF
d_gene: .; v_gene: TRBV7-2; abundance: .; j_gene: TRBJ2-5; CDR3nt: TGTGCCAGCAGCTTAGATCAGGGCGGTGAAGAGACCCAGTACTTC; CDR3aa: CASSLDQGGEETQYF
d_gene: .; v_gene: TRBV6-6; abundance: few; j_gene: TRBJ2-6; CDR3nt: TGTGCCAGCACCCAGGGATCCGGGGCCAACGTCCTGACTTTC; CDR3aa: CASTQGSGANVLTF
d_gene: TRBD2; v_gene: TRBV15; abundance: .; j_gene: TRBJ2-1; CDR3nt: TGTGCCACCAGCTTCCGGGGGGGTGGCAATGAGCAGTTCTTC; CDR3aa: CATSFRGGGNEQFF
d_gene: .; v_gene: TRBV18; abundance: .; j_gene: TRBJ2-5; CDR3nt: TGTGCCAGCTCACTTCCAAGCGGGTCCTGGGAGACCCAGTACTTC; CDR3aa: CASSLPSGSWETQYF
d_gene: TRBD1; v_gene: TRBV6-1; abundance: .; j_gene: TRBJ2-7; CDR3nt: TGTGCCAGCAGATGGACAGGGAGGTACGAGCAGTACTTC; CDR3aa: CASRWTGRYEQYF
d_gene: .; v_gene: TRBV28; abundance: few; j_gene: TRBJ2-4; CDR3nt: TGTGCCAGCAGCCCTCAGGGTAGGATATCGAACTTC; CDR3aa: CASSPQGRISNF
d_gene: TRBD1; v_gene: TRBV11-2; abundance: once; j_gene: TRBJ2-7; CDR3nt: TGTGCCAGCAGCTTAGTGCAGGGGGCGGCCTACGAGCAGTACTTC; CDR3aa: CASSLVQGAAYEQYF
d_gene: .; v_gene: TRBV18; abundance: .; j_gene: TRBJ2-3; CDR3nt: TGTGCCAGCTCACCGAGCGTTACAGATACGCAGTATTTT; CDR3aa: CASSPSVTDTQYF
d_gene: .; v_gene: TRBV4-1; abundance: few; j_gene: TRBJ1-1; CDR3nt: TGCGCCAGCAGCTTCGCCACCCATGACAGGCTCGATCGTCCGGACACTGAAGCTTTCTTT; CDR3aa: CASSFATHDRLDRPDTEAFF
d_gene: TRBD1; v_gene: TRBV28; abundance: few; j_gene: TRBJ2-7; CDR3nt: TGTGCCAGCAGCACCACCTGGACAGGCCCTAGCTCCTACGAGCAGTACTTC; CDR3aa: CASSTTWTGPSSYEQYF
d_gene: .; v_gene: TRBV5-6; abundance: few; j_gene: TRBJ1-2; CDR3nt: TGTGCCAGCAGCGCGACAGACTATGGCTACACCTTC; CDR3aa: CASSATDYGYTF
d_gene: TRBD1; v_gene: TRBV9; abundance: .; j_gene: TRBJ1-5; CDR3nt: TGTGCCAGCAGCACACAGGGGAATCAGCCCCAGCATTTT; CDR3aa: CASSTQGNQPQHF
d_gene: .; v_gene: TRBV7-9; abundance: .; j_gene: TRBJ2-5; CDR3nt: TGTGCCAGCGGATTGGCTGAGACCCAGTACTTC; CDR3aa: CASGLAETQYF
d_gene: TRBD1; v_gene: TRBV25-1; abundance: .; j_gene: TRBJ1-6; CDR3nt: TGTGCCAGCAGAACCGGGACAGTTTCACCCCTCCACTTT; CDR3aa: CASRTGTVSPLHF
d_gene: .; v_gene: TRBV6-1; abundance: .; j_gene: TRBJ1-1; CDR3nt: TGTGCCAGCAGTGAAACATTGAACACTGAAGCTTTCTTT; CDR3aa: CASSETLNTEAFF
d_gene: TRBD1; v_gene: TRBV30; abundance: .; j_gene: TRBJ1-1; CDR3nt: TGTGCCTGGAACAGGGGGAACACTGAAGCTTTCTTT; CDR3aa: CAWNRGNTEAFF
d_gene: TRBD2; v_gene: TRBV2; abundance: .; j_gene: TRBJ2-5; CDR3nt: TGTGCCAGCAGTGTGCGTCTAGCGGGGCTCGGGACCCAGTACTTC; CDR3aa: CASSVRLAGLGTQYF
d_gene: .; v_gene: TRBV29-1; abundance: once; j_gene: TRBJ2-5; CDR3nt: TGCAGCGTTGCCCTGTCGGGCGGCCAAGAGACCCAGTACTTC; CDR3aa: CSVALSGGQETQYF
d_gene: .; v_gene: TRBV5-4; abundance: .; j_gene: TRBJ1-4; CDR3nt: TGTGCCAGCAGTACGGGGGATAATGAAAAACTGTTTTTT; CDR3aa: CASSTGDNEKLFF
d_gene: .; v_gene: TRBV30; abundance: .; j_gene: TRBJ1-2; CDR3nt: TGTGCCTGGAGTGGCCGACTCATCCCCTACACCTTC; CDR3aa: CAWSGRLIPYTF
d_gene: TRBD1; v_gene: TRBV29-1; abundance: few; j_gene: TRBJ2-5; CDR3nt: TGCAGCGTTGAAGATGGGACAAGGGGGCTAGAGACCCAGTACTTC; CDR3aa: CSVEDGTRGLETQYF
d_gene: .; v_gene: TRBV27; abundance: .; j_gene: TRBJ2-2; CDR3nt: TGTGCCAGCAGTTTACAGGGTATCTCATCCGGGGAGCTGTTTTTT; CDR3aa: CASSLQGISSGELFF
d_gene: .; v_gene: TRBV7-2; abundance: .; j_gene: TRBJ2-3; CDR3nt: TGTGCCAGCAGCCCCGAGACGGTGAATACGCAGTATTTT; CDR3aa: CASSPETVNTQYF
d_gene: .; v_gene: TRBV6-1; abundance: once; j_gene: TRBJ1-5; CDR3nt: TGTGCCGGAAGGACAGCCCTCAATCAGCCCCAGCATTTT; CDR3aa: CAGRTALNQPQHF
d_gene: .; v_gene: TRBV2; abundance: few; j_gene: TRBJ2-5; CDR3nt: TGTGCCAGCAAGCGGAGCCAAGAGACCCAGTACTTC; CDR3aa: CASKRSQETQYF
d_gene: .; v_gene: TRBV2; abundance: .; j_gene: TRBJ1-6; CDR3nt: TGTGCCAGCAACGGTCATAATTCACCCCTCCACTTT; CDR3aa: CASNGHNSPLHF
d_gene: .; v_gene: TRBV7-9; abundance: .; j_gene: TRBJ2-2; CDR3nt: TGTGCCAGCAGCTCGACCCCCGGGACCTGGACCGGGGAGCTGTTTTTT; CDR3aa: CASSSTPGTWTGELFF
d_gene: .; v_gene: TRBV27; abundance: .; j_gene: TRBJ2-5; CDR3nt: TGTGCCAGCAGCACGTGGGGCGCCCAAGAGACCCAGTACTTC; CDR3aa: CASSTWGAQETQYF
d_gene: .; v_gene: TRBV6-5; abundance: .; j_gene: TRBJ2-1; CDR3nt: TGTGCCAGCAGTTACAACGCCGGGACCTTGGAGCAGTTCTTC; CDR3aa: CASSYNAGTLEQFF
d_gene: TRBD2; v_gene: TRBV6-5; abundance: few; j_gene: TRBJ2-3; CDR3nt: TGTGCCAGCAGTCGGAGCGGGGGGGTAGATACGCAGTATTTT; CDR3aa: CASSRSGGVDTQYF
d_gene: .; v_gene: TRBV7-3; abundance: .; j_gene: TRBJ2-4; CDR3nt: TGTGCCAGCAGCTTAGGTAGGGACGACATTCAGTACTTC; CDR3aa: CASSLGRDDIQYF
d_gene: TRBD2; v_gene: TRBV9; abundance: few; j_gene: TRBJ2-5; CDR3nt: TGTGCCAGCAGCCATAGCGGGGAGGGGACCCAGTACTTC; CDR3aa: CASSHSGEGTQYF
d_gene: .; v_gene: TRBV30; abundance: few; j_gene: TRBJ2-1; CDR3nt: TGTGCCTGGAGTGGATTAACCTCTAGTGAGCAGTTCTTC; CDR3aa: CAWSGLTSSEQFF